The clone carrying this T cell receptor beta chain was recorded once. The data were taken from a study of blood T cell repertoires in COVID-19. For the study at large: The United States, Italy and Spain were the sources of the acute and convalescent COVID-19 samples. From T cells, B-cell-depleted T cells, or PBMCs came the material, which was cDNA or gDNA.

In the original processing: Amplification with reference gene primers provided the estimates of nucleated cell counts. Libraries were prepared by immunoSEQ multiplex PCR; TCRdb keeps only in-frame clonotypes and omits some of them. For V, J and clone size, that table is used; D and trimming come from the DNA. This sample has 200,000 to 250,000 clones; roughly 86% occur once, and the top ten carry roughly 10%. Trimming removed 1 base from V and 7 bases from J, with 13 bases in between. The germline V gene encodes CDR1 MGHDK and CDR2 SYGVNS. The CDR3 runs 14 residues. This rearrangement joins TRBV25-1 to TRBJ1-1; D is possibly TRBD1 (6 bases). Sequencing used peripheral blood. The source is a woman aged 45-65 years with COVID-19, enrolled during active disease. The CDR3 here is CASSESQGNSEAFF. In DNA form, the CDR3 reads TGTGCCAGCAGTGAATCACAGGGTAATAGTGAAGCTTTCTTT.